These T cell receptor beta chains were read from a single sample in a study of patients and donors after allogeneic stem cell transplantation. TCRdb passed the RT-PCR reads through MiXCR, listing each CDR3 protein once. The table lists about a million distinct CDR3 sequences, over 15% of them singletons. Source material: blood, either unsorted or a sorted T cell fraction (not recorded which). Source of these receptors: a human donor who was either an allogeneic HSCT recipient or a stem cell or donor lymphocyte infusion donor (not recorded which). It is not recorded whose cells these are; they may come from a transplant donor. The CDR3 runs from the conserved cysteine through the conserved F or W. D genes are given only for firm matches. Clone size is stated in some rows and not others, as once, few, many or a class when expanded.

TGTGCCAGCAGCTTAAGGACGGAGAACACCGGGGAGCTGTTTTTT | CASSLRTENTGELFF | TRBV5-5 | NA | NA | TRBJ2-2
TGTGCCAGCTCACCATTAAGTACGGCTAGCGGGACGTTCACCGGGGAGCTGTTTTTT | CASSPLSTASGTFTGELFF | TRBV18 | TRBD2 | NA | TRBJ2-2
TGTGCCAGCAGCCCGAGGGGGCGGGAGGAAAATGAGCAGTTCTTC | CASSPRGREENEQFF | TRBV3-1 | NA | few | TRBJ2-1
TGTGCCAGCAGTTTACTTAGGACAGGGTATAATTCACCCCTCCACTTT | CASSLLRTGYNSPLHF | TRBV27 | TRBD1 | NA | TRBJ1-6
TGTGCCAGCAGTTTAAGCCTAGCGCCCTACAATGAGCAGTTCTTC | CASSLSLAPYNEQFF | TRBV28 | NA | many | TRBJ2-1
TGTGCCAGCAACCTTTATCCGAACACTGAAGCTTTCTTT | CASNLYPNTEAFF | TRBV2 | NA | NA | TRBJ1-1
TGTGCCAGCAGTTACGACATCAGCTCCTACAATGAGCAGTTCTTC | CASSYDISSYNEQFF | TRBV27 | NA | NA | TRBJ2-1
TGTGCCAGCAGCCTGCAAATTGGGGGCGGAAACTACAATGAGCAGTTCTTC | CASSLQIGGGNYNEQFF | TRBV14 | NA | NA | TRBJ2-1
TGTGCCAGCAGGGAAGACAGGGGCATGAACACTGAAGCTTTCTTT | CASREDRGMNTEAFF | TRBV6-2/TRBV6-3 | TRBD1 | NA | TRBJ1-1
TGTGCCAGCAGTTTAAGGGGCCTGAGGTGGGGCTACACCTTC | CASSLRGLRWGYTF | TRBV6-5 | NA | NA | TRBJ1-2
TGTGCCAGCAGCTCCCTTGGGGGAGGCGCCTACAATGAGCAGTTCTTC | CASSSLGGGAYNEQFF | TRBV7-8 | NA | NA | TRBJ2-1
TGCAGTGCTATAATCGGCAGCTCCTACAATGAGCAGTTCTTC | CSAIIGSSYNEQFF | TRBV20-1 | NA | few | TRBJ2-1
TGTGCCACCAGTGATCCCCGGGACAGGAACACTGAAGCTTTCTTT | CATSDPRDRNTEAFF | TRBV24-1 | TRBD1 | few | TRBJ1-1
TGTGCCACCAGTGATTCCGGGACAGAGGCCTACGAGCAGTACTTC | CATSDSGTEAYEQYF | TRBV24-1 | TRBD1 | few | TRBJ2-7